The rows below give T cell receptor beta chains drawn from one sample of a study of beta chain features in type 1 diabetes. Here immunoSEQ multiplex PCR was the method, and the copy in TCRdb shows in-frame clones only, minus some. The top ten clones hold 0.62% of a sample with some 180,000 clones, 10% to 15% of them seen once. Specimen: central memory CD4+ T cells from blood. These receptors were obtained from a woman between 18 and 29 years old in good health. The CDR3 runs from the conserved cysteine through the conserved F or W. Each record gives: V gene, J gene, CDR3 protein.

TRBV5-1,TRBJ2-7,CASTPWGSGNYEQYF
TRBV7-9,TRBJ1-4,CASSLGQASSEKLFF
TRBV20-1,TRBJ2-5,CTGQYQETQYF
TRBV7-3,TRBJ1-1,CASRWSHGDTEAFF
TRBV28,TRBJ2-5,CASSSGMGGKETQYF
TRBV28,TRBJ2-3,CASSGLAASTDTQYF
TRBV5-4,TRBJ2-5,CASSGRGETQYF
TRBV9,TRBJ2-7,CASSVAPTSGPYEQYF
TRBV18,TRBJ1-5,CASSLTGREPQHF
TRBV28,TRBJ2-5,CASSPLVALLETQYF
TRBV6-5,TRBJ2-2,CASSYSGRTGGELFF
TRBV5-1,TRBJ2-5,CASRREVSETQYF
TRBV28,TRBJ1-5,CASSLQPYSNQPQHF
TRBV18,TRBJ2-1,CASSPSREGKEQFF